This T cell receptor beta chain is from a study of shared clonotypes between healthy human individuals. When replicate PCRs were run on sorted subsets, they used 200 ng DNA, approximately 27,000 T cell genomes. Here immunoSEQ multiplex PCR was the method, and the copy in TCRdb shows in-frame clones only, minus some. This sample has around 690,000 clones, with about nine tenths found just once. Germline CDR1 and CDR2: MGHRA and YSYEKL. The CDR3 sequence is 16 residues long. V lost 4 bases and J lost 7; bases outside the gene matches: 10. This sequence joins TRBV4-1 and TRBJ2-2; TRBD2 matches at 9 bases. Sequenced: memory CD8+ T cells from PBMCs. This sample's subset: CD45RO+ cells pooled with CCR7-negative TemRA cells. This clonotype originated in a man aged 18 to 35 in good health. Some clones in this sample may be carry-over from other donors' samples. For the CDR3, the DNA is TGCGCCAGCAGCCCCTTGGTGCGGGAGGGGCACGGGGAGCTGTTTTTT. Translation: CASSPLVREGHGELFF.